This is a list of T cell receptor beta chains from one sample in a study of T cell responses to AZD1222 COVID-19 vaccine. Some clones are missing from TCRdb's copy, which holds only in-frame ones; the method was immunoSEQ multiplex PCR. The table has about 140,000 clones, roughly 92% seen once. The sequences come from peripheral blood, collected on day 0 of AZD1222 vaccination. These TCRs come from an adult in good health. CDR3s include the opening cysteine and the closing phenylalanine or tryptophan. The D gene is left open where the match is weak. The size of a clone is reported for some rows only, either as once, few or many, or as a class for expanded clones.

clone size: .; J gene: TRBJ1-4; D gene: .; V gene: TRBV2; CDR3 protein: CASIGERRNEKLFF; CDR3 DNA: TGTGCCAGCATAGGGGAGCGCCGAAATGAAAAACTGTTTTTT
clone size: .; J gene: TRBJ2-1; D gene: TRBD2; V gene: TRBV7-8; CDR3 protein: CASSLMSLAGYNEQFF; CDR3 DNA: TGTGCCAGCAGCTTAATGTCTCTAGCGGGATACAATGAGCAGTTCTTC
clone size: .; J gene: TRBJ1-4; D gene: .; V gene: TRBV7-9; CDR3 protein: CASSLLVTNEKLFF; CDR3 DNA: TGTGCCAGCAGCTTACTAGTAACTAATGAAAAACTGTTTTTT
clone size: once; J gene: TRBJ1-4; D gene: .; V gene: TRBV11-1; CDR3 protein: CASSIGGPNEKLFF; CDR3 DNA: TGTGCCAGCAGCATCGGGGGTCCTAATGAAAAACTGTTTTTT
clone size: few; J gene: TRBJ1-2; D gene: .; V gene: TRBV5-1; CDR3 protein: CASSLNLGGAYNGYTF; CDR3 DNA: TGCGCCAGCAGCTTGAATTTGGGGGGCGCGTACAATGGCTACACCTTC
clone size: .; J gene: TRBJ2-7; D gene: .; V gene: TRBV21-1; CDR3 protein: CASSKGGSLPYEQYF; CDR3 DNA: TGTGCCAGCAGCAAAGGAGGATCCCTCCCCTACGAGCAGTACTTC
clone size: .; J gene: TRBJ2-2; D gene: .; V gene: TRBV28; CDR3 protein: CASSPRQEETGELFF; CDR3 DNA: TGTGCCAGCAGTCCCCGACAGGAGGAAACCGGGGAGCTGTTTTTT
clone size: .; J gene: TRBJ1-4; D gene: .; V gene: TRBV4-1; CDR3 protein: CASSQGTLGGEKLFF; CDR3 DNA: TGCGCCAGCAGCCAAGGGACCCTCGGAGGTGAAAAACTGTTTTTT
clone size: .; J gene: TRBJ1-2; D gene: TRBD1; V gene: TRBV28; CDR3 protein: CASSLGQGVRYGYTF; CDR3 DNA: TGTGCCAGCAGTTTAGGGCAGGGGGTTCGCTATGGCTACACCTTC
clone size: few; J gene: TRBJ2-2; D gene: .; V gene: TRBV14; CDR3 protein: CASSPVGANANTGELFF; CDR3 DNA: TGTGCCAGCAGCCCGGTGGGGGCGAACGCGAACACCGGGGAGCTGTTTTTT
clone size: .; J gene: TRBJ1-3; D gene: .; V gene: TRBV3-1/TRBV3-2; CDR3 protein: CASSQNSGNTIYF; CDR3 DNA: TGTGCCAGCAGCCAAAACAGTGGAAACACCATATATTTT
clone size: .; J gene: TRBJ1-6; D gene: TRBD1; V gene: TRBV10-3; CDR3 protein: CAISARSRARGDNSPLHF; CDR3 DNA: TGTGCCATCAGTGCTCGCTCACGGGCCAGGGGGGATAATTCACCCCTCCACTTT
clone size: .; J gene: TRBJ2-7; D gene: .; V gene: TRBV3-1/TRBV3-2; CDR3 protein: CASSQEGGGSVQYF; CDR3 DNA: TGTGCCAGCAGCCAAGAAGGAGGGGGGTCCGTGCAGTACTTC
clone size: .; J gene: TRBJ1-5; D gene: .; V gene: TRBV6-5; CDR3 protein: CASMGSFSNQPQHF; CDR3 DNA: TGTGCCAGCATGGGAAGTTTTAGCAATCAGCCCCAGCATTTT
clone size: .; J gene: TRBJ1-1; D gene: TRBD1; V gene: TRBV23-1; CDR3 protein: CASSRRPTARQGGVRVNTEAFF; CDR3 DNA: TGCGCCAGCAGCCGAAGACCCACTGCACGACAGGGGGGGGTAAGAGTGAACACTGAAGCTTTCTTT
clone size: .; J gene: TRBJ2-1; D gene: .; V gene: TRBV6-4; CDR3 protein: CASSEGISSYNEQFF; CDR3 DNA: TGTGCCAGCAGTGAGGGGATAAGCTCCTACAATGAGCAGTTCTTC
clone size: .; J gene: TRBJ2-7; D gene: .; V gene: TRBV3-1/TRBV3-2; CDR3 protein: CASSLGRRDEQYF; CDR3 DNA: TGTGCCAGCAGCCTGGGCAGGCGGGACGAGCAGTACTTC
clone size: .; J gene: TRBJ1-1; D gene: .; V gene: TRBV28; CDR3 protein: CASIQAWEAFF; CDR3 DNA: TGTGCCAGCATACAAGCGTGGGAAGCTTTCTTT
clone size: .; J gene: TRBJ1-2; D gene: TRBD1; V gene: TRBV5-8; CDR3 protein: CASSLMGQGVYGYTF; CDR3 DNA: TGTGCCAGCAGCTTGATGGGACAGGGGGTATATGGCTACACCTTC
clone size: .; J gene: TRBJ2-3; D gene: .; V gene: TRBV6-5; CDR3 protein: CASRPGGTDTQYF; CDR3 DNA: TGTGCCAGCAGACCCGGGGGAACAGATACGCAGTATTTT
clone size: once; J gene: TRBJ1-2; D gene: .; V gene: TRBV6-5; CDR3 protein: CASSYGQGFYGYTF; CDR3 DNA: TGTGCCAGCAGTTACGGGCAGGGCTTCTATGGCTACACCTTC
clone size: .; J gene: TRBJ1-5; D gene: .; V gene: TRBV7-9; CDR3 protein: CASSLVQAQPQHF; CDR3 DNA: TGTGCCAGCAGCTTAGTGCAAGCTCAGCCCCAGCATTTT
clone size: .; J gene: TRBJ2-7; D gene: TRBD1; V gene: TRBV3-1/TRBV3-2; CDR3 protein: CASSPYGRTGDNEQYF; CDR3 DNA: TGTGCCAGCAGCCCCTATGGAAGGACAGGGGACAACGAGCAGTACTTC
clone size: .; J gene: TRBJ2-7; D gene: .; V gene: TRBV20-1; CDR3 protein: CSASGKGSSYEQYF; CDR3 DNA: TGCAGTGCTAGTGGTAAGGGTTCGTCCTACGAGCAGTACTTC
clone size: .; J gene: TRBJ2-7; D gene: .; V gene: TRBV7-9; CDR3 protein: CASSQTVSHEQYF; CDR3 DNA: TGTGCCAGCAGCCAGACAGTTTCCCACGAGCAGTACTTC
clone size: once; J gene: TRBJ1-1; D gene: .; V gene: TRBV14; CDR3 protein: CASSQTRGAEAFF; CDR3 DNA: TGTGCCAGCAGCCAGACTAGGGGGGCTGAAGCTTTCTTT
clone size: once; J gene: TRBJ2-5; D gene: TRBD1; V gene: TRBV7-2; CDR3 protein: CASSFAGGRETQYF; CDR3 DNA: TGTGCCAGCAGCTTCGCAGGGGGCCGAGAGACCCAGTACTTC
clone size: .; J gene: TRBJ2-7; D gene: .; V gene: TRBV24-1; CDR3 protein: CATSGGTRTYEQYF; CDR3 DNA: TGTGCCACCAGTGGCGGGACCCGCACCTACGAGCAGTACTTC
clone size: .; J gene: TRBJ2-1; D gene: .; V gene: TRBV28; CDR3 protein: CASSPLGGQDGSYNEQFF; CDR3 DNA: TGTGCCAGCAGTCCGCTGGGTGGGCAGGACGGCTCCTACAATGAGCAGTTCTTC
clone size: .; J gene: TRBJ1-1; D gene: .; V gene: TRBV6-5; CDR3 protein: CASSYSGKEAFF; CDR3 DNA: TGTGCCAGCAGTTACTCGGGGAAGGAAGCTTTCTTT
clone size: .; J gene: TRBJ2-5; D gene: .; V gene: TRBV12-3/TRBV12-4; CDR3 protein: CASTMTGQETQYF; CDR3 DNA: TGTGCCAGCACCATGACTGGCCAAGAGACCCAGTACTTC